This is a list of T cell receptor beta chains from one sample in a study of shared clonotypes between healthy human individuals. Libraries were prepared by immunoSEQ multiplex PCR; TCRdb keeps only in-frame clonotypes and omits some of them. The sample has 2 million or so clones; approximately 94% are singletons. Sequenced: naive CD8+ T cells sorted from blood. These receptors came from a man between 18 and 35 years old in good health. Both conserved end residues are part of each CDR3. A D gene is named only where the DNA matches it firmly. Clone size is not always given. Where it is, it says once, few, many or a class for expanded clones.

D,size,V,J,CDR3,DNA
TRBD2,.,TRBV28,TRBJ2-3,CASSLTSGASTDTQYF,TGTGCCAGCAGTTTAACGAGCGGGGCTAGCACAGATACGCAGTATTTT
.,.,TRBV4-1,TRBJ2-7,CASSHKTLYEQYF,TGCGCCAGCAGCCATAAGACACTCTACGAGCAGTACTTC
.,.,TRBV6-1,TRBJ2-7,CASSPLGYEQYF,TGTGCCAGCAGTCCCCTCGGGTACGAGCAGTACTTC
.,.,TRBV2,TRBJ2-7,CASSQGTYEQYF,TGTGCCAGCAGCCAGGGAACCTACGAGCAGTACTTC
.,once,TRBV7-9,TRBJ2-7,CASSSLGQEQYF,TGTGCCAGCAGCAGCCTCGGACAGGAGCAGTACTTC
TRBD2,.,TRBV25-1,TRBJ2-1,CASIAGPNEQFF,TGTGCCAGCATAGCGGGGCCCAATGAGCAGTTCTTC
TRBD1,.,TRBV5-1,TRBJ2-7,CASSLGTGNYEQYF,TGCGCCAGCAGCTTGGGGACAGGAAACTACGAGCAGTACTTC
TRBD1,.,TRBV5-6,TRBJ1-1,CASSSTGRNTEAFF,TGTGCCAGCAGTTCGACAGGGAGGAACACTGAAGCTTTCTTT
.,.,TRBV7-9,TRBJ2-3,CASSLGQVTDTQYF,TGTGCCAGCAGCTTAGGGCAGGTCACAGATACGCAGTATTTT
.,.,TRBV10-3,TRBJ1-1,CAISEKGIVTEAFF,TGTGCCATCAGTGAGAAGGGCATAGTCACTGAAGCTTTCTTT
.,.,TRBV2,TRBJ2-3,CASSVLDTQYF,TGTGCCAGCAGTGTCTTAGATACGCAGTATTTT
TRBD1,.,TRBV5-4,TRBJ2-5,CASSLDRDIQETQYF,TGTGCCAGCAGCCTTGACAGGGATATACAAGAGACCCAGTACTTC